The rows below give T cell receptor beta chains drawn from one sample of a study of OX40 agonist ivuxolimab in advanced cancers. TCRdb's copy holds only in-frame clones and misses some; the assay was immunoSEQ multiplex PCR. The sample has some 41,000 clones, 80% to 90% seen once. The sequencing here drew on CD4+ or CD8+ T cells sorted from blood, taken in a trial of the OX40 agonist ivuxolimab. These receptors came from an adult with an advanced solid tumor such as melanoma, head and neck, liver or kidney cancer. CDR3s include the opening cysteine and the closing phenylalanine or tryptophan.

CDR3aa | j_gene | v_gene
CASSLGLDRRAFF | TRBJ1-1 | TRBV7-2
CASTPTGGRTEAFF | TRBJ1-1 | TRBV19
CASSQAGANVLTF | TRBJ2-6 | TRBV4-3
CASSIRETQYF | TRBJ2-5 | TRBV19
CASHLNREGSEQYF | TRBJ2-7 | TRBV21-1
CASSPERELRNEQFF | TRBJ2-1 | TRBV2
CASGIRGLRNTIYF | TRBJ1-3 | TRBV12-5
CASSPTNDRDLNTEAFF | TRBJ1-1 | TRBV14
CASSVEGGDTQYF | TRBJ2-3 | TRBV9
CASSLTGASGNTIYF | TRBJ1-3 | TRBV11-3
CASSFFVQETQYF | TRBJ2-5 | TRBV7-8
CASPTGREDTEAFF | TRBJ1-1 | TRBV2
CASSYSMGPPNEKLFF | TRBJ1-4 | TRBV6-6
CASRFNRGSNQPQHF | TRBJ1-5 | TRBV12-2
CASSLQGELANVLTF | TRBJ2-6 | TRBV11-3
CASSLGTTYEQYF | TRBJ2-7 | TRBV5-6
CASSVDPSSEKLFF | TRBJ1-4 | TRBV9
CASSSARDRGQPQHF | TRBJ1-5 | TRBV7-2
CASSESPGRGVGTDTQYF | TRBJ2-3 | TRBV25-1
CASSPGTGPYEQYF | TRBJ2-7 | TRBV7-9
CASSLSVGTGGYTF | TRBJ1-2 | TRBV27
CASSLEVGGEQFF | TRBJ2-1 | TRBV11-2
CASIPPGGYEQYF | TRBJ2-7 | TRBV6-1
CASSFSGSLNQPQHF | TRBJ1-5 | TRBV5-1
CASTITGTFYNEQFF | TRBJ2-1 | TRBV19
CASSSGQGGVYEQFF | TRBJ2-1 | TRBV4-3
CAISFGAGGRNTGELFF | TRBJ2-2 | TRBV10-3
CASSEIVYHQFF | TRBJ2-1 | TRBV10-2
CASSYSNYEQYF | TRBJ2-7 | TRBV6-5
CSVGRTNTEAFF | TRBJ1-1 | TRBV29-1
CASSSRRSSSTDTQYF | TRBJ2-3 | TRBV5-6
CASSSPGTSRYF | TRBJ2-3 | TRBV7-2
CASSGGSYNEQFF | TRBJ2-1 | TRBV9
CASSSPGLEEQYF | TRBJ2-7 | TRBV7-2
CASSSLSPSGSDEQFF | TRBJ2-1 | TRBV5-5
CASSPGQPQHF | TRBJ1-5 | TRBV6-5
CASSLKPGGWTEAFF | TRBJ1-1 | TRBV7-3
CASSLKGGTEAFF | TRBJ1-1 | TRBV19
CASSINRATQYF | TRBJ2-5 | TRBV28
CAISREDYEQYF | TRBJ2-7 | TRBV10-3
CASSYSRQISSYEQYF | TRBJ2-7 | TRBV6-5
CASSFTGTLGGYTF | TRBJ1-2 | TRBV7-2
CASSQDREGIYEQYF | TRBJ2-7 | TRBV4-1
CASSPMGTDLEEQYF | TRBJ2-7 | TRBV7-9
CASSPFRQANEKLFF | TRBJ1-4 | TRBV11-2
CASSQTSQIHIQYF | TRBJ2-4 | TRBV6-5